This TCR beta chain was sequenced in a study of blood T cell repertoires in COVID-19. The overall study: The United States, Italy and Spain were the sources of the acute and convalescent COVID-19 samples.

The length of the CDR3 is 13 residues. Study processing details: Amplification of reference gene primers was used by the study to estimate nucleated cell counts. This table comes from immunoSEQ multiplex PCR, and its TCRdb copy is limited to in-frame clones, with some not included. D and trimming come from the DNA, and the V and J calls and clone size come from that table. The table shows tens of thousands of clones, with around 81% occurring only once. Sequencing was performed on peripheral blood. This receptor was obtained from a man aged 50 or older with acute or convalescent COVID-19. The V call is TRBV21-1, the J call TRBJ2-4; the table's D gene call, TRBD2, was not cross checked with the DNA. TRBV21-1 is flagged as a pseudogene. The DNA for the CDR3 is TGTGCCAGCAGCAAAGCGGGTCGGGACATTCAGTACTTC. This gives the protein CASSKAGRDIQYF.